This T cell receptor (beta chain) was recorded in a study of blood T cell repertoires in COVID-19. In the study overall: COVID-19 samples, acute and convalescent, were from the United States, Italy and Spain.

Germline assignment: CDR1 SGHRS and CDR2 YFSETQ. The CDR3 is 13 residues long. V lost 3 bases, J lost 4 bases, and 10 bases lay in between. A single count supports this clone. Clones were sequenced by immunoSEQ multiplex PCR, and TCRdb holds only the in-frame ones, with some missing. The sample includes roughly 250,000 clones, 75% to 85% seen only once; the top ten take 4% to 5%. This sequence joins TRBV5-1 and TRBJ1-2, with D unclear. The origin of this receptor is a woman aged 70 to 79 with acute or convalescent COVID-19. The specimen sequenced was peripheral blood. The CDR3 here is CASSSGSSYGYTF. CDR3 DNA: TGCGCCAGCAGCTCCGGGTCCTCCTATGGCTACACCTTC.